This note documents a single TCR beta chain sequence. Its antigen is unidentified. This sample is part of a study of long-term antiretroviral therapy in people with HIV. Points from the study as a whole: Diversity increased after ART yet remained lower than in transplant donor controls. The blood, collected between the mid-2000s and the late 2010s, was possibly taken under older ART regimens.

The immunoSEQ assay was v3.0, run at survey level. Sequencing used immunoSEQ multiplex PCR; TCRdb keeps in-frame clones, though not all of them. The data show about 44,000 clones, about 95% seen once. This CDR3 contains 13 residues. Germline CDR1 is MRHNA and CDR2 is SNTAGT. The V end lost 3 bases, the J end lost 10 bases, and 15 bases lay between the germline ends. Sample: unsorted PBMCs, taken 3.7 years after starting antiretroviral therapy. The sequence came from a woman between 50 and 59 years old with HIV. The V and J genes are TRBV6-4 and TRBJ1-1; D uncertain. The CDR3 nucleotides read TGTGCCAGCAGTGAGTCGCCGGGTCTGCCAGCTTTCTTT. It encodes CASSESPGLPAFF.